One sample yielded the 5 T cell receptor beta chains listed below, sequenced in a study of persistence of HIV-infected CD4 T cells (dated by TCRdb to the early 2020s). Taken with the paper, the label for treatment or condition translates to: suppressive antiretroviral therapy. Cells were stimulated with anti-CD3/anti-CD28 magnetic beads as a nonspecific positive control representing the CD4+ T cell repertoire. Sorting of responding CD4+ T cells was based on upregulation of both CD40 ligand and CD69. No antigen has been assigned to these receptors. The immunoSEQ hsTCRB assay version 4 in survey mode was used to sequence TCRbeta repertoires from genomic DNA. The table was pulled from immuneACCESS by TCRdb, which kept in-frame rearrangements only. Such tables lose some clones; where checked, under half of the loss comes from unresolved V genes, and the rest has no known cause. This sample has about 46,000 clones in its table, and approximately 90% of those were observed once. About 3.5% of the sample rests with the top ten.

Source: CD4+ T cells sorted from PBMCs after roughly 18-hour stimulation, taken from a patient who received antiretroviral therapy. The cell subset or site label, as the study defines it: CD40L+CD69+ CD4 T cells responding to anti-CD3/anti-CD28 beads, representing the overall repertoire. The receptors originated from an adult woman with HIV who was CMV-seropositive.

The rearrangement uses TRBV10-3 and TRBJ1-1; 7 positions agree with TRBD1. The CDR3 loop spans 13 amino acids. After removal of 6 bases from V and 1 base from J, the junction contained 2 bases not matched to a gene. Germline V lookup: CDR1 ENHRY, CDR2 SYGVKD. The CDR3 region is CAISDRENTEAFF. The CDR3 DNA reads as TGTGCCATCAGCGACAGGGAGAACACTGAAGCTTTCTTT.

The chain joins TRBV7-9 to TRBJ1-2; D is perhaps TRBD1 (5 bases). The CDR3 runs 13 residues. The germline CDR1 and CDR2 sequences are SEHNR and FQNEAQ (reference sequence). The V and J ends lost 5 bases and 4 bases respectively, with 11 bases between them. The CDR3 reads CASSRDGFYGYTF. The CDR3 DNA is TGTGCCAGCAGCCGGGACGGATTCTATGGCTACACCTTC. Looking up the rest from reference TRBV7-9 and TRBJ1-2 gives the full variable domain: DTGVSQNPRHKITKRGQNVTFRCDPISEHNRLYWYRQTLGQGPEFLTYFQNEAQLEKSRLLSDRFSAERPKGSFSTLEIQRTEQGDSAMYLCASSRDGFYGYTFGSGTRLTVV.

This chain connects TRBV19 to TRBJ1-1; TRBD1 is a possible D gene (6 bases). In germline, CDR1 is LNHDA, CDR2 SQIVND (reference sequence). The V and J ends lost 6 bases and 0 bases respectively, with 14 bases between them. The CDR3 length is 15 residues. The CDR3 region is CASRTQGALNTEAFF. The CDR3 bases are TGTGCCAGTAGGACACAGGGAGCCCTGAACACTGAAGCTTTCTTT.

The chain couples TRBV18 to TRBJ1-1; D is unclear. Germline V lookup: CDR1 KGHSH, CDR2 LQKENI. The CDR3 totals 15 residues. V shed 2 bases and J shed 8 bases, with 18 bases lying between them. The CDR3 DNA sequence: TGTGCCAGCTCACCAGACGGGGTGGCCTTTGTGGAAGCTTTCTTT. Its translation: CASSPDGVAFVEAFF.

V gene TRBV7-2 combines with J gene TRBJ1-4; TRBD1 might be the D (6 bases). Trimming removed 1 base from V and 5 bases from J, with 20 bases in between. Germline CDR1 reads SGHTA; CDR2 reads FQGNSA. This CDR3 is built from 18 residues. CDR3 residues: CASSLENGLQGRNEKLFF. CDR3 sequence (DNA): TGTGCCAGCAGCTTAGAAAACGGACTACAGGGTAGGAATGAAAAACTGTTTTTT. The full variable domain, in which reference TRBV7-2 and TRBJ1-4 provide the parts outside the CDR3, is GAGVSQSPSNKVTEKGKDVELRCDPISGHTALYWYRQSLGQGLEFLIYFQGNSAPDKSGLPSDRFSAERTGGSVSTLTIQRTQQEDSAVYLCASSLENGLQGRNEKLFFGSGTQLSVL.